The clone carrying this T cell receptor (beta chain) was detected many times. The data were obtained in a study of identical twins. Only healthy Caucasians were included as donors. TCRdb re-derived calls from the 5' RACE reads in MiXCR, one entry per CDR3 protein. Of hundreds of thousands of distinct CDR3 sequences in the sample, about 7.5% are singletons; the top ten hold more than 1.5%. Germline CDR1 SGDLS, CDR2 YYNGEE. V dropped 0 bases and J dropped 0 bases, with 13 bases sitting between them. The CDR3 runs to 16 residues. These records were also assigned to another study, of yellow fever vaccine responses in identical twins.

The sequenced sample was memory (CD45RO+) T cells sorted from blood. This sequence was found in a woman between 18 and 29 years old in good health. This chain connects TRBV9 to TRBJ2-7, with D uncertain. The CDR3 coding sequence is TGTGCCAGCAGCGTAGCTGGGGTCAACCCCTCCTACGAGCAGTACTTC. It is translated as CASSVAGVNPSYEQYF.